This T cell receptor beta chain is from a study of Graves' ophthalmopathy and Graves' hyperthyroidism. Study-level background: Hyperthyroidism qualified as stable when ophthalmopathy did not develop within 18 months of follow-up.

Trimming cost V 11 bases and J 6 bases, with 26 bases left between them. Germline CDR1 and CDR2: SGHVS and FQNEAQ. CDR3 size: 15 residues. This clonotype showed up just a few times. Amplification of TCR beta CDR3 regions used RNA transcripts. First-round RT-PCR relied on HTBI primers, and a second-round multiplex PCR came next. TCRdb redid the calling of the multiplex PCR reads with MiXCR, one entry per CDR3 protein. The table shows over a million distinct CDR3 sequences, with about 36% occurring only once. Aged 18 to 65, the patients with hyperthyroidism had under 2 months' duration and were newly diagnosed.

The sequencing input was peripheral blood or thyroid tissue (not recorded which). V and J are TRBV7-8 and TRBJ2-7; a possible D gene is TRBD1 (5 bases). This clonotype originated in an adult man with Graves' hyperthyroidism. Here the CDR3 reads CAPPRAQGSSLEQYF. CDR3 nucleotides: TGTGCCCCGCCCCGGGCCCAGGGCTCCAGCCTCGAGCAGTACTTC.